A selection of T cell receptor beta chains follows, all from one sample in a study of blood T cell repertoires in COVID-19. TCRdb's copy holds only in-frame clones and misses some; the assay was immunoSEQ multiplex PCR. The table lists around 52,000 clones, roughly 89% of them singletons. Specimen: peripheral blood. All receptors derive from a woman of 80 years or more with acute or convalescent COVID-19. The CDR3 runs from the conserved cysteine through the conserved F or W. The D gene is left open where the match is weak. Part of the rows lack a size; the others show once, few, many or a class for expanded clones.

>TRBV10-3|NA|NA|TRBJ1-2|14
CAIKPDRDNYGYTF
TGTGCCATCAAGCCCGACAGAGATAACTATGGCTACACCTTC
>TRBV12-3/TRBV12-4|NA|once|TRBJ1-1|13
CASSLTENTEAFF
TGTGCCAGCAGTCTCACAGAGAACACTGAAGCTTTCTTT
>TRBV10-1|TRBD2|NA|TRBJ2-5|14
CASSLAGPQETQYF
TGCGCCAGCAGTCTAGCGGGGCCCCAAGAGACCCAGTACTTC
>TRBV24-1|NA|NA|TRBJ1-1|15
CATSAAGQKNTEAFF
TGTGCCACCAGTGCCGCAGGACAAAAGAACACTGAAGCTTTCTTT
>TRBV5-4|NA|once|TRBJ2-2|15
CASTPRAGGTGELFF
TGTGCCAGCACCCCTCGGGCAGGCGGGACGGGGGAGCTGTTTTTT
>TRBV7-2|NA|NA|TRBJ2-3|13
CASSEQGSDTQYF
TGTGCCAGCAGCGAACAGGGTTCAGATACGCAGTATTTT
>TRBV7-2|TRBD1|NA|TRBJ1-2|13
CASSLGQGYGYTF
TGTGCCAGCAGCCTCGGACAGGGGTATGGCTACACCTTC
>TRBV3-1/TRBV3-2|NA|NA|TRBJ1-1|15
CASSQVLGPVTEAFF
TGTGCCAGCAGCCAAGTCCTGGGCCCAGTCACTGAAGCTTTCTTT
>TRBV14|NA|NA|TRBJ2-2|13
CASSLSNTGELFF
TGTGCCAGCAGCCTCTCGAACACCGGGGAGCTGTTTTTT
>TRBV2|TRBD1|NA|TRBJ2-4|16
CASSPTGGRAKNIQYF
TGTGCCAGCAGCCCCACAGGGGGACGCGCCAAAAACATTCAGTACTTC
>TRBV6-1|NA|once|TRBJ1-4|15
CASSEGGHIKEKLFF
TGTGCCAGCAGTGAAGGAGGACATATAAAGGAAAAACTGTTTTTT
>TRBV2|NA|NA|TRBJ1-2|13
CASSEGQVGSYTF
TGTGCCAGCAGTGAAGGACAGGTCGGAAGCTACACCTTC
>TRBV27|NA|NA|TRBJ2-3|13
CASHREPGGTQYF
TGTGCCAGCCATAGGGAACCAGGAGGCACGCAGTATTTT
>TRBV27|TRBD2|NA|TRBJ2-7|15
CASTLHSGGNYEQYF
TGTGCCAGCACCCTACATAGCGGGGGGAACTACGAGCAGTACTTC
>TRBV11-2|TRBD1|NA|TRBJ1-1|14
CASSGEGANTEAFF
TGTGCCAGCAGCGGTGAGGGGGCGAACACTGAAGCTTTCTTT
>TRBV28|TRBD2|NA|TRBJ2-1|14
CASSRTSGYNEQFF
TGTGCCAGCTCGAGGACTAGCGGGTACAATGAGCAGTTCTTC
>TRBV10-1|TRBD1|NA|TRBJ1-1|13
CASTTTGDTEAFF
TGCGCCAGCACCACAACAGGGGACACTGAAGCTTTCTTT
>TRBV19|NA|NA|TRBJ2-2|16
CASSAPGSLSTGELFF
TGTGCCAGTAGTGCCCCAGGTTCTCTCTCCACCGGGGAGCTGTTTTTT
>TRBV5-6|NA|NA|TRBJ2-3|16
CASSSMTRRSTDTQYF
TGTGCCAGCAGCTCCATGACTAGGAGAAGCACAGATACGCAGTATTTT
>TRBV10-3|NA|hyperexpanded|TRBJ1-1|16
CAITNDSSSQKSEAFF
TGTGCCATCACCAACGACAGTTCGTCTCAGAAATCTGAAGCTTTCTTT
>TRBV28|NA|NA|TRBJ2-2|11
CASTPREWKFF
TGTGCCAGCACCCCCAGGGAATGGAAGTTTTTT
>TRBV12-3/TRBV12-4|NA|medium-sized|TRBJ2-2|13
CASRDSYTGELFF
TGTGCCAGCAGGGACAGCTACACCGGGGAGCTGTTTTTT
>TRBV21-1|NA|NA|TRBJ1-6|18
CASSKDPREMEYNSPLHF
TGTGCCAGCAGCAAAGACCCCCGTGAGATGGAGTATAATTCACCCCTCCACTTT
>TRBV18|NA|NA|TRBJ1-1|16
CASSPAAGRGLAEAFF
TGTGCCAGCTCACCGGCCGCGGGGCGCGGACTCGCTGAAGCTTTCTTT
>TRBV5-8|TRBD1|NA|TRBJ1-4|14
CASSSRDRAEKLFF
TGTGCCAGCAGCTCCCGGGACAGGGCTGAAAAACTGTTTTTT
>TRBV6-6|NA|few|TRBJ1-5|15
CASNPTGGRDQPQHF
TGTGCCAGCAACCCGACGGGGGGGCGCGATCAGCCCCAGCATTTT
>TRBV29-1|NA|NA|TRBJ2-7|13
CSVGQVSSYEQYF
TGCAGCGTTGGGCAGGTTTCCTCCTACGAGCAGTACTTC
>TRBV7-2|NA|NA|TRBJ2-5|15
CASSLSRRGQETQYF
TGTGCCAGCAGCTTATCTAGGCGGGGACAAGAGACCCAGTACTTC
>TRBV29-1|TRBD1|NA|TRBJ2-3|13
CSVEGQGKDTQYF
TGCAGCGTTGAAGGACAGGGAAAAGATACGCAGTATTTT
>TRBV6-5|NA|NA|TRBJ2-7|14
CASSIEDSSYEQYF
TGTGCCAGCAGCATCGAGGACAGTTCCTACGAGCAGTACTTC
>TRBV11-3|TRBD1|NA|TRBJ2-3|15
CASSLRTGGTDTQYF
TGTGCCAGCAGCCTCCGGACAGGGGGCACAGATACGCAGTATTTT
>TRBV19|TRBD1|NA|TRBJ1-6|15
CASSIAGQDRSPLHF
TGTGCCAGTAGTATAGCGGGACAGGATCGGTCACCCCTCCACTTT
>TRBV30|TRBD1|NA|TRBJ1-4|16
CAWSSGQGATNEKLFF
TGTGCCTGGAGTTCGGGACAGGGGGCGACTAATGAAAAACTGTTTTTT
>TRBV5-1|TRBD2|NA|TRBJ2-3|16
CASSYQGLADTDTQYF
TGCGCCAGCAGCTACCAGGGACTAGCAGACACAGATACGCAGTATTTT
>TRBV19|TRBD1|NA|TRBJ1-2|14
CASTKRDRDYGYTF
TGTGCCAGTACCAAAAGGGACAGGGACTATGGCTACACCTTC
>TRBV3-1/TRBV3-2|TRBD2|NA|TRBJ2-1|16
CASSPWTSGGGNEQFF
TGTGCCAGCAGCCCTTGGACTAGCGGGGGTGGAAATGAGCAGTTCTTC
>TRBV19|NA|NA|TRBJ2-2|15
CASSIASSGTGELFF
TGTGCCAGTAGTATTGCATCTTCGGGGACCGGGGAGCTGTTTTTT
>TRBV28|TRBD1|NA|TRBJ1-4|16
CASSLSPGTGDEKLFF
TGTGCCAGCAGTTTAAGCCCCGGGACAGGGGATGAAAAACTGTTTTTT
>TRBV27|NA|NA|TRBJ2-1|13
CASNPDGGNEQFF
TGTGCCAGCAACCCGGACGGGGGCAATGAGCAGTTCTTC
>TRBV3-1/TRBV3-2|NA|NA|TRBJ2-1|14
CAAAGDPGDNEQFF
TGTGCCGCCGCGGGGGACCCAGGGGACAATGAGCAGTTCTTC
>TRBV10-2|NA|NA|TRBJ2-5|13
CASSVGGRETQYF
TGCGCCAGTTCCGTCGGGGGTAGGGAGACCCAGTACTTC
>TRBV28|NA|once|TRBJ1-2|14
CASNSLARSWGYTF
TGTGCCAGCAACAGTTTGGCCAGGTCTTGGGGCTACACCTTC
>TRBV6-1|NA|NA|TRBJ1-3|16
CASSEQARASGNTIYF
TGTGCCAGCAGTGAACAGGCCAGGGCATCTGGAAACACCATATATTTT
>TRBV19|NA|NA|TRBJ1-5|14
CASSTTGSNQPQHF
TGTGCCAGTAGTACGACGGGGTCAAATCAGCCCCAGCATTTT
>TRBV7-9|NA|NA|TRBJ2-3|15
CASSVLRGSTDTQYF
TGTGCCAGCAGCGTCCTTCGGGGGAGCACAGATACGCAGTATTTT
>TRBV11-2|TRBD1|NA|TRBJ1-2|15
CASSLGQGLYYGYTF
TGTGCCAGCAGCCTTGGACAGGGCCTCTACTATGGCTACACCTTC
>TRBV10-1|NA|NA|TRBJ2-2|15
CASRPETGVTGELFF
TGCGCCAGCAGACCCGAGACGGGGGTCACCGGGGAGCTGTTTTTT
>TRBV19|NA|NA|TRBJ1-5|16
CASSIPGDSGNQPQHF
TGTGCCAGTAGTATCCCAGGGGATTCTGGCAATCAGCCCCAGCATTTT
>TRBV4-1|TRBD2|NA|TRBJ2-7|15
CASSLRLAVDYEQYF
TGCGCCAGCAGCCTCAGACTAGCGGTGGACTACGAGCAGTACTTC
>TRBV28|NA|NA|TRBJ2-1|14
CASSRQNLYNEQFF
TGTGCCAGCAGCCGACAGAACCTCTACAATGAGCAGTTCTTC
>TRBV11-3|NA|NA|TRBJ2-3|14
CASSSGGGEDTQYF
TGTGCCAGCAGCTCCGGAGGGGGGGAGGATACGCAGTATTTT
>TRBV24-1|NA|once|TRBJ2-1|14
CATSRPGAVNEQFF
TGTGCCACCAGTAGGCCAGGGGCGGTCAATGAGCAGTTCTTC
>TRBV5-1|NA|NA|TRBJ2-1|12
CASSLEGYEQFF
TGCGCCAGCAGCTTGGAGGGGTATGAACAGTTCTTC
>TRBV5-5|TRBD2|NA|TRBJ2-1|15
CASSLLAGTYNEQFF
TGTGCCAGCAGCTTGCTAGCGGGGACTTACAATGAGCAGTTCTTC
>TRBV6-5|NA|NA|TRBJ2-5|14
CASTRQGPQETQYF
TGTGCCAGCACCCGACAAGGCCCCCAAGAGACCCAGTACTTC
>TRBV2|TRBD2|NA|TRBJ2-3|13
CASSRTSADTQYF
TGTGCCAGCAGCCGGACTAGCGCTGATACGCAGTATTTT
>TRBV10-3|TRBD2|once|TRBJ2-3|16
CAISESISGATDTQYF
TGTGCCATCAGTGAGTCGATTAGCGGGGCAACAGATACGCAGTATTTT
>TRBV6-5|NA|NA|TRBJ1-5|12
CASSSLGRKVFF
TGTGCCAGCAGTTCCCTAGGGAGGAAGGTTTTTTTT
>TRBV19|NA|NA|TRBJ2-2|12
CASSEGAGELFF
TGTGCCAGTAGCGAGGGGGCCGGGGAGCTGTTTTTT